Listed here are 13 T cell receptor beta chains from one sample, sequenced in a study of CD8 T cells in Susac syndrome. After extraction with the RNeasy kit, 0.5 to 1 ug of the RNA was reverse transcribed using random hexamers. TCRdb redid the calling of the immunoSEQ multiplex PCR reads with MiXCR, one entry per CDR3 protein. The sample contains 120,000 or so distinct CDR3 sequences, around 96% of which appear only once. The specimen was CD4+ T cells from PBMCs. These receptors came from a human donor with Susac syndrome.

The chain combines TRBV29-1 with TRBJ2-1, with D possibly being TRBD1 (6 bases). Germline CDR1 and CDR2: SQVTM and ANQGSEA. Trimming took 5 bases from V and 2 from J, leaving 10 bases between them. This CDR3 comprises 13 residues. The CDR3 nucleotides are TGCAGCGTTCACTCAGGGGCCTACAATGAGCAGTTCTTC. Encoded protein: CSVHSGAYNEQFF.

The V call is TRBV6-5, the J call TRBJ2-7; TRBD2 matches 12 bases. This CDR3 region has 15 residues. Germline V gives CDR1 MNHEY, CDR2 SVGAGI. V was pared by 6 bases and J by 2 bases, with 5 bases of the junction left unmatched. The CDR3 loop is CASRLAGGSTYEQYF. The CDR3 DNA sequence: TGTGCCAGCAGACTAGCGGGAGGTTCCACCTACGAGCAGTACTTC.

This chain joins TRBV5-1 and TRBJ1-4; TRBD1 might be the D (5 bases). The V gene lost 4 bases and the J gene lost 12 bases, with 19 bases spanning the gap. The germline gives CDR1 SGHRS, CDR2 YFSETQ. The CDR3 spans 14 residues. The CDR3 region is CASSEGRARRELFF. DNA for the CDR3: TGCGCCAGCAGCGAAGGCAGGGCCCGGAGGGAACTGTTTTTT.

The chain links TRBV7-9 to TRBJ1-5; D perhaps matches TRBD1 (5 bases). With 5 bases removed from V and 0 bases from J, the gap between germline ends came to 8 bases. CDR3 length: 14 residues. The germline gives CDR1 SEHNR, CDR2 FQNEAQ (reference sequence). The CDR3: CASSRQNSNQPQHF. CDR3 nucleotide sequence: TGTGCCAGCAGCAGACAGAATAGCAATCAGCCCCAGCATTTT.

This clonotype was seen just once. CDR3 in DNA: TGTGCCAGCAGCCAGGCGAACAGTGGCGGGGGCTATGGCTACACCTTC. This translates into CASSQANSGGGYGYTF. The J gene is TRBJ1-2, the V gene TRBV4-2; tentative D call: TRBD1 (5 bases). V lost 3 bases to trimming and J lost 4 bases, with 18 bases between them. Germline assignment: CDR1 LGHNA and CDR2 YNFKEQ. The CDR3 contains 16 residues.

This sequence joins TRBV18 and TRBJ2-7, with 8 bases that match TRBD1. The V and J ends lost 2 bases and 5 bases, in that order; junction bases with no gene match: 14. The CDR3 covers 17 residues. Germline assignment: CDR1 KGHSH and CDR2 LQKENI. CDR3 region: CASSPNRLRTGSHEQYF. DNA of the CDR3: TGTGCCAGCTCACCAAATCGGTTGAGGACAGGGAGCCACGAGCAGTACTTC.

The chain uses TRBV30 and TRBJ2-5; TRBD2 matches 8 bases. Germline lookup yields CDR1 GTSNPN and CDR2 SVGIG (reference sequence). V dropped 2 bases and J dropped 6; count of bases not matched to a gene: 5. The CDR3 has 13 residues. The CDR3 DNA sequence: TGTGCCTGGAGTAAGGGGACTAGAAAGACCCAGTACTTC. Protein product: CAWSKGTRKTQYF.

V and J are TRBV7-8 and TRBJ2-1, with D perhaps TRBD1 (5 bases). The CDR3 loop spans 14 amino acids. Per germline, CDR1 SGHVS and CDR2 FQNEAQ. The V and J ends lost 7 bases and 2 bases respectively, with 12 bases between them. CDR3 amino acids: CASKGAQPYNEQFF. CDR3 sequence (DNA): TGTGCCAGCAAAGGGGCCCAACCCTACAATGAGCAGTTCTTC.

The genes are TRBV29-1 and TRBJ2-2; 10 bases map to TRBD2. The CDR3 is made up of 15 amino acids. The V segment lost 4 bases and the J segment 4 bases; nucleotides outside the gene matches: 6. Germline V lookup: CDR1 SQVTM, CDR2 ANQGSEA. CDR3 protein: CSVGGLASGTGELFF. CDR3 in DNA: TGCAGCGTTGGGGGACTAGCGTCGGGCACCGGGGAGCTGTTTTTT.

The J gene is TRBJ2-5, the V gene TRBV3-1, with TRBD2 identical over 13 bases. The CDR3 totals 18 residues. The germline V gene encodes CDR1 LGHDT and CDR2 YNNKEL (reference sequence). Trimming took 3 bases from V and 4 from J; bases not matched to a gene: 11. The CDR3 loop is CASSQDGLAGEGRETQYF. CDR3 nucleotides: TGTGCCAGCAGCCAGGACGGACTAGCGGGAGAAGGGAGAGAGACCCAGTACTTC.

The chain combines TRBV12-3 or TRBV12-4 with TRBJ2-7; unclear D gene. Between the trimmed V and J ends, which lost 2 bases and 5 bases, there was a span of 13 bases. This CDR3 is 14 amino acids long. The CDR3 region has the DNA TGTGCCAGCAGTTTAAGAAATATGGCTAACGAGCAGTACTTC. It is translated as CASSLRNMANEQYF.

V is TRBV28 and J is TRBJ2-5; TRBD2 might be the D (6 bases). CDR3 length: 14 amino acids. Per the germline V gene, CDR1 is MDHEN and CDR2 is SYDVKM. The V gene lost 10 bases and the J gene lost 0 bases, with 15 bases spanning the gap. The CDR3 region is CANSRAGYQETQYF. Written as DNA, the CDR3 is TGTGCCAACTCTCGGGCGGGGTACCAAGAGACCCAGTACTTC.

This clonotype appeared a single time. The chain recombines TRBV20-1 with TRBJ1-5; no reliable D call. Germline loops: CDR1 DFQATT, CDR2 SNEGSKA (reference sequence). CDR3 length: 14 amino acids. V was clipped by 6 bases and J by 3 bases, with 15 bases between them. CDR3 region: CSAKTLQDNQPQHF. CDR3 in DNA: TGCAGTGCCAAGACCCTGCAGGACAATCAGCCCCAGCATTTT.